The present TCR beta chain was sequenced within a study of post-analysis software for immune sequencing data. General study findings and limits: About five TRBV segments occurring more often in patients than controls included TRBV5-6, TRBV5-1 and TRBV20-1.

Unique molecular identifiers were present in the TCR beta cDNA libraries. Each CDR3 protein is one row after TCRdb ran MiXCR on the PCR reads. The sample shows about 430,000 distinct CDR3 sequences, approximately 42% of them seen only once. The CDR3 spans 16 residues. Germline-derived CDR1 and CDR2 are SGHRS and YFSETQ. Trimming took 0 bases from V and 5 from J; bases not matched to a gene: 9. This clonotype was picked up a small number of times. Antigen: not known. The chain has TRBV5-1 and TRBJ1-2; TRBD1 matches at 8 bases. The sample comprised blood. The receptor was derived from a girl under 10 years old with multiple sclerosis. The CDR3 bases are TGCGCCAGCAGCTTGGCCCGGGACAGGTCCCTATATGGCTACACCTTC. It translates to CASSLARDRSLYGYTF.